This TCR beta chain stems from a study of blood T cell repertoires in COVID-19. Study as a whole: The origin of the acute and convalescent COVID-19 samples was the United States, Italy and Spain. T cells, B-cell-depleted T cells, or PBMCs supplied cDNA or gDNA.

V lost 6 bases and J lost 5; bases outside the gene matches: 6. The CDR3 contains 13 residues. The germline V gene has CDR1 MDHEN and CDR2 SYDVKM. In the authors' workflow: It was from reference gene primer amplification that nucleated cell counts were estimated. The assay was immunoSEQ multiplex PCR, and TCRdb's table has in-frame clones only and misses some. V, J and clone size were drawn from that table, and D and trimming were deduced from the DNA. Here the sample spans roughly 20,000 clones, 86% being singletons. The genes are TRBV28 and TRBJ2-7; 8 nucleotides line up with TRBD2. This TCR came from a human donor in a cohort sampled during active COVID-19. The specimen was peripheral blood. This CDR3 reads CASRPAAGDEQYF. The CDR3 coding sequence is TGTGCCAGCAGACCGGCAGCGGGAGACGAGCAGTACTTC.